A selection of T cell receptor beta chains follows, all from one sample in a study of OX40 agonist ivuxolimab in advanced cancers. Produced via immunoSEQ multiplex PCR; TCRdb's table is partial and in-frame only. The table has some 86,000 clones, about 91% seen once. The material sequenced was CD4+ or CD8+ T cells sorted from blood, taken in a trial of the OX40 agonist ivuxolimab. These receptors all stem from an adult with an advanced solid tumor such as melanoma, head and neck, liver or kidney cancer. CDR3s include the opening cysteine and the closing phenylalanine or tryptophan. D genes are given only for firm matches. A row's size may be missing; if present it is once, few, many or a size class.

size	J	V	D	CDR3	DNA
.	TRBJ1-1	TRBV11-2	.	CASSPGLKNTEAFF	TGTGCCAGCAGCCCGGGCCTTAAGAACACTGAAGCTTTCTTT
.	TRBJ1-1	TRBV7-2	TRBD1	CASSGRGTGVGTEAFF	TGTGCCAGCAGCGGGAGAGGGACAGGGGTAGGGACTGAAGCTTTCTTT
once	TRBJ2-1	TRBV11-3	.	CASSLGGVGELGEQFF	TGTGCCAGCAGCTTAGGGGGAGTGGGGGAGTTGGGTGAGCAGTTCTTC
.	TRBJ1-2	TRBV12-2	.	CASRLPSRELLANYGYTF	TGTGCAAGTCGCTTACCTTCCCGGGAGCTTTTAGCTAACTATGGCTACACCTTC
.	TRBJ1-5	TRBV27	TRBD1	CASSPYRGNSNQPQHF	TGTGCCAGCAGTCCCTACAGGGGAAATAGCAATCAGCCCCAGCATTTT
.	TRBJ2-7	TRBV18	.	CASSFGRTYEQYF	TGTGCCAGCTCATTCGGACGGACCTACGAGCAGTACTTC
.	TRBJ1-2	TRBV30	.	CAWSTQGYGYTF	TGTGCCTGGAGTACTCAAGGCTATGGCTACACCTTC
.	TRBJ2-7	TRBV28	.	CASSQYYEQYF	TGTGCCAGCAGCCAATACTACGAGCAGTACTTC
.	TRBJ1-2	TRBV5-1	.	CASSLAVGLNYGYTF	TGCGCCAGCAGCTTGGCAGTGGGCCTTAACTATGGCTACACCTTC
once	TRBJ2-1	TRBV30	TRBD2	CAWTSGIWSGQFF	TGTGCCTGGACTAGCGGGATTTGGTCCGGGCAGTTCTTC
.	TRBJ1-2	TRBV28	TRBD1	CASSLIGQGIGGYTF	TGTGCCAGCAGCCTCATAGGACAGGGAATCGGTGGCTACACCTTC
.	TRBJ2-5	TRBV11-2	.	CASSLVWGQETQYF	TGTGCCAGCAGCTTAGTATGGGGGCAAGAGACCCAGTACTTC
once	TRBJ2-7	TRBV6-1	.	CATSLNPRGDYEQYF	TGTGCCACATCGTTAAACCCCAGGGGGGACTACGAGCAGTACTTC
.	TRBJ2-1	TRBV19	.	CASSPQVGYNEQFF	TGTGCCAGTAGTCCCCAGGTTGGCTACAATGAGCAGTTCTTC
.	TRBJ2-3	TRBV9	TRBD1	CASSTQTGFTDTQYF	TGTGCCAGCAGCACTCAGACAGGGTTCACAGATACGCAGTATTTT